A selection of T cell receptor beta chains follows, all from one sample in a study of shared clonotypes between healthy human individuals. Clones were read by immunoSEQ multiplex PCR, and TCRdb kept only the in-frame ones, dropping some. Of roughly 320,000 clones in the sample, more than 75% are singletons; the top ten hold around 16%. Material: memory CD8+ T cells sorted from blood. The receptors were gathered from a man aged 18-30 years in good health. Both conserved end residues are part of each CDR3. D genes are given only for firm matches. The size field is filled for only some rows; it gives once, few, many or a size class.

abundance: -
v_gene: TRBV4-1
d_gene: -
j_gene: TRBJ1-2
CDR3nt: TGCGCCAGCAGCCAAGATAGGGGCGGATATGGCTACACCTTC
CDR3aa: CASSQDRGGYGYTF

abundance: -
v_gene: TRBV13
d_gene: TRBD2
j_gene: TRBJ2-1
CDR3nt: TGTGCCAGCAGCCCCTGGACTAGCGGCTCCTACAATGAGCAGTTCTTC
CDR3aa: CASSPWTSGSYNEQFF

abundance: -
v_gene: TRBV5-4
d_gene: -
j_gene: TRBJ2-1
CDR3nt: TGTGCCAGCAGTCTTCCCGGGACTCCTATCTACAATGAGCAGTTCTTC
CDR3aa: CASSLPGTPIYNEQFF

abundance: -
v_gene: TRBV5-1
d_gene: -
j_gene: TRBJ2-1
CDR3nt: TGCGCCAGCAGCGAAGGCCGGGGGGCCGTTGCCCGCAATGAGCAGTTCTTC
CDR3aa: CASSEGRGAVARNEQFF

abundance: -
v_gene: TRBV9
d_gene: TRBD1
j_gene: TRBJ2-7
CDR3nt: TGTGCCAGCAGCGTAGGCGTTCGGGGGGACAGGGTTATCTTCGAGCAGTACTTC
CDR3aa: CASSVGVRGDRVIFEQYF

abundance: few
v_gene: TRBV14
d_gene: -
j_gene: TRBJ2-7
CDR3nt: TGTGCCAGCAGCCAAGGGGGGGCGAGGCCCTACGAGCAGTACTTC
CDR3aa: CASSQGGARPYEQYF

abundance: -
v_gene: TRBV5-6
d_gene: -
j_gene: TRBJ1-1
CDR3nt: TGTGCCAGCAGCTTGTTTTACGACACTGAAGCTTTCTTT
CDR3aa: CASSLFYDTEAFF

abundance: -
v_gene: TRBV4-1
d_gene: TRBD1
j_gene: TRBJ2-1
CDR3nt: TGCGCCAGCAGCCAAGTATTTTGGGACAGGGGAAGGGTTGAACACAATGAGCAGTTCTTC
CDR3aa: CASSQVFWDRGRVEHNEQFF

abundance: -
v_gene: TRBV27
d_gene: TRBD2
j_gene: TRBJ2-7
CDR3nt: TGTGCCAGCAGCCTACTAGCGGGGGCCTACGAGCAGTACTTC
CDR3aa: CASSLLAGAYEQYF

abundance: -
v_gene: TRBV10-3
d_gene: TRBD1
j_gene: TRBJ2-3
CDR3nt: TGTGCCATCAGGGGGACAGGGGGCGCGGATACGCAGTATTTT
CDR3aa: CAIRGTGGADTQYF

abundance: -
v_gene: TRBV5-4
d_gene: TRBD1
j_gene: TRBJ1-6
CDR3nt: TGTGCCAGCAGCCCCGACAGGGGTTACTCACCCCTCCACTTT
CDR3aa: CASSPDRGYSPLHF

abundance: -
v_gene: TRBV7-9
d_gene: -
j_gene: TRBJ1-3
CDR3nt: TGTGCCAGCAGCGAGGACTCGAGCTCTGGAAACACCATATATTTT
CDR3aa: CASSEDSSSGNTIYF

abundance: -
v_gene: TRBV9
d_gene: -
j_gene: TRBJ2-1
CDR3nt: TGTGCCAGCACTACAGGGTACAATGAGCAGTTCTTC
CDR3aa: CASTTGYNEQFF

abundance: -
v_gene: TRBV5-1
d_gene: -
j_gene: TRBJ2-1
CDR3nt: TGCGCCAGCAGCTTGGTACAGGGCGGATACAATGAGCAGTTCTTC
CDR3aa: CASSLVQGGYNEQFF

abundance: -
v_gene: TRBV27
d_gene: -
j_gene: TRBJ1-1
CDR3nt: TGTGCCAGCAGTTTAACTCTGAACACTGAAGCTTTCTTT
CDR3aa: CASSLTLNTEAFF

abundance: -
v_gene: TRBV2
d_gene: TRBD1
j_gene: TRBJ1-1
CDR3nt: TGTGCCAGCCGGGACAGGGGTCTGAACACTGAAGCTTTCTTT
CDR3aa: CASRDRGLNTEAFF

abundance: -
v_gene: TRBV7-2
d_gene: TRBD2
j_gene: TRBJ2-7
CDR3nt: TGTGCCAGCAGCCATCCCCTAGCGGGTGCATACGAGCAGTACTTC
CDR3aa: CASSHPLAGAYEQYF

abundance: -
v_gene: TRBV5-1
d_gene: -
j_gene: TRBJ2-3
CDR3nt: TGCGCCAGCAGCTCACCCGTCGATGCAGATACGCAGTATTTT
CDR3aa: CASSSPVDADTQYF

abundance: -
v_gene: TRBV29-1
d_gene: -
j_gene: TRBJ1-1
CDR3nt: TGCAGCGTTTATGGACAGTCGGGGACTGAAGCTTTCTTT
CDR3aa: CSVYGQSGTEAFF

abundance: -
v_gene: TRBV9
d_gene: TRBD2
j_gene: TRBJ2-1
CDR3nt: TGTGCCAGCAGCCCCCAGCTGGCGGGGACTAGCGGGAGCTTTTACAATGAGCAGTTCTTC
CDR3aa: CASSPQLAGTSGSFYNEQFF

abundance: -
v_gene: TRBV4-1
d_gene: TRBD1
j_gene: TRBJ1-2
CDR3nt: TGCGCCAGCAGCCAGGAAACGGGACAGAGCCCTTACTATGGCTACACCTTC
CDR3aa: CASSQETGQSPYYGYTF

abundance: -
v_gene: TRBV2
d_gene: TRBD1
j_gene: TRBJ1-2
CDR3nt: TGTGCCAGCAGTGAAGCGTTCGACAGGGTATTTGGCTACACCTTC
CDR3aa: CASSEAFDRVFGYTF

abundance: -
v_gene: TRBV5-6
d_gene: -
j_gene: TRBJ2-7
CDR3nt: TGTGCCAGCAGCTTGCTGGGAATATACTCCTACGAGCAGTACTTC
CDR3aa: CASSLLGIYSYEQYF

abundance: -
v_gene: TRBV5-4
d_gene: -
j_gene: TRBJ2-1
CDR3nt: TGTGCCAGCAACCAAGCGGGCACAGAGCAGTTCTTC
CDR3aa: CASNQAGTEQFF

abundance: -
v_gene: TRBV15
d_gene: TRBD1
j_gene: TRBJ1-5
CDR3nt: TGTGCCACCAGCAAAGAACAGGGGGCAGGACAGCCCCAGCATTTT
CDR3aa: CATSKEQGAGQPQHF

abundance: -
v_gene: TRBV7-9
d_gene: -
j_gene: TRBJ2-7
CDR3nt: TGTGCCAGCAGCTTAGCCGGGACTCACTACGAGCAGTACTTC
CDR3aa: CASSLAGTHYEQYF

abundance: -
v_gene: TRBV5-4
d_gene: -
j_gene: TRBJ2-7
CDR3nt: TGTGCCAGCAGCACCCTCTACGACGAGCAGTACTTC
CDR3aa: CASSTLYDEQYF

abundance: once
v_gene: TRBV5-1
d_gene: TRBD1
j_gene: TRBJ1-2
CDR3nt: TGCGCCAGCCGTAATCGGACAGGCTATGGCTACACCTTC
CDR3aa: CASRNRTGYGYTF

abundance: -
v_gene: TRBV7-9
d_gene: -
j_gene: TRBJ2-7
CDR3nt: TGTGCCAGCAGCTTAGGAGAGGAGGGCTACGAGCAGTACTTC
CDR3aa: CASSLGEEGYEQYF

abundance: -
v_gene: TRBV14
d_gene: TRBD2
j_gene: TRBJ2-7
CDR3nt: TGTGCCAGCAGCCTGGGACTAGCGGTCGCCTACGAGCAGTACTTC
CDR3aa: CASSLGLAVAYEQYF

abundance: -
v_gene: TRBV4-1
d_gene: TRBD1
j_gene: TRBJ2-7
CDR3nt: TGCGCCAGCAGCCAAGACGACGGGACAGCCTCCTACGAGCAGTACTTC
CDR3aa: CASSQDDGTASYEQYF

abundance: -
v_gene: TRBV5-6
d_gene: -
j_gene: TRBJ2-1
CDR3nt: TGTGCCAGCAGCTCGGACAGAAAGCTTGAGCAGTTCTTC
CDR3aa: CASSSDRKLEQFF

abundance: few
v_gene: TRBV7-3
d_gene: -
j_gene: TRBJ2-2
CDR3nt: TGTGCCAGCAGCTCTCGCGATACCGGGGAGCTGTTTTTT
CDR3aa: CASSSRDTGELFF

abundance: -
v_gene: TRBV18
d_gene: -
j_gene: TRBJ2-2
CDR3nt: TGTGCCAGCTCACCACCTGGATTGACCGGGGAGCTGTTTTTT
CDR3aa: CASSPPGLTGELFF

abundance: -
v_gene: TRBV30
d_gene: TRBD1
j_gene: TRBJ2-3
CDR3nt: TGTGCCTGGAGCCCTACAGGGGCGGGCACAGATACGCAGTATTTT
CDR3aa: CAWSPTGAGTDTQYF

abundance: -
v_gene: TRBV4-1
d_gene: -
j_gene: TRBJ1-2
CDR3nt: TGCGCCAGCAGCCAAGTGGGAGTGAGCTATGGCTACACCTTC
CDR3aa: CASSQVGVSYGYTF

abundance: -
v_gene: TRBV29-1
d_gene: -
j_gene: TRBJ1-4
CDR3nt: TGCAGCGTTGATGTGGGGGCCGGGGAAAAACTGTTTTTT
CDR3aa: CSVDVGAGEKLFF

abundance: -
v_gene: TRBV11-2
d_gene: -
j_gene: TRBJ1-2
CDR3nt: TGTGCCAGCAGCTTAGGCGTGGGGGCTGGTGGCTACACCTTC
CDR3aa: CASSLGVGAGGYTF

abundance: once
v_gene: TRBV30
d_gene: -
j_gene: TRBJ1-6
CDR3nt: TGTGCCTGGAGTGGAGTAGCCAGGGAGAATAATTCACCCCTCCACTTT
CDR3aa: CAWSGVARENNSPLHF

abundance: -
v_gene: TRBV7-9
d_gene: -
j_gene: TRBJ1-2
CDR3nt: TGTGCCAGCAGCTTGGCAGGAAGGCCCCCGTCTAACTATGGCTACACCTTC
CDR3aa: CASSLAGRPPSNYGYTF

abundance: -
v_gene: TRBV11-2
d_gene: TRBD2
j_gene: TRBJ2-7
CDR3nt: TGTGCCAGCAGCTTATGGGCTAGCGGGAGTGGTTACGAGCAGTACTTC
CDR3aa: CASSLWASGSGYEQYF

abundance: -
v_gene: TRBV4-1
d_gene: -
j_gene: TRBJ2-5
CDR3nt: TGCGCCAGCAGCCAAGCAATCAGCACTGCCAGGGAGACCCAGTACTTC
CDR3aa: CASSQAISTARETQYF

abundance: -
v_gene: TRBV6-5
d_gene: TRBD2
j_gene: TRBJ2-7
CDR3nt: TGTGCCAGCAGTTACTCCCCTAGCGGGGGCTACGAGCAGTACTTC
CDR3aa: CASSYSPSGGYEQYF

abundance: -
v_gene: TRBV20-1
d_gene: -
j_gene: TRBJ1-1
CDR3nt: TGCAGTGCCAATACTGAAGCTTTCTTT
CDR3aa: CSANTEAFF

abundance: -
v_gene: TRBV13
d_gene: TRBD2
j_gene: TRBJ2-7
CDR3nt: TGTGCCAGCAGCTCCACCACTAGCGGGAGCTCCTACGAGCAGTACTTC
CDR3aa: CASSSTTSGSSYEQYF

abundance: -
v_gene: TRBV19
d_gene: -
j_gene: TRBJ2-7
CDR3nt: TGTGCCAGTAGTATAGATGCGGAGGACTACGAGCAGTACTTC
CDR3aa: CASSIDAEDYEQYF